The entry below describes one TCR beta chain. Original data processing: The authors estimated nucleated cell counts from reference gene primer amplification. Clones were sequenced by immunoSEQ multiplex PCR, and TCRdb holds only the in-frame ones, with some missing. V and J calls and clone size are as listed in that table; D and trimming were resolved from the DNA. Among some 13,000 clones listed, roughly 80% were seen once. This sample is part of a study of blood T cell repertoires in COVID-19. Germline lookup yields CDR1 MDHEN and CDR2 SYDVKM. The length of the CDR3 is 15 residues. Trimming cost V 2 bases and J 0 bases, with 8 bases left between them.

Source material: peripheral blood. The chain is built from TRBV28 and TRBJ1-5; D unresolved. This clonotype was sampled from a human donor in a cohort sampled during active COVID-19. This chain's CDR3 is CASSLNRYSNQPQHF. The DNA of the CDR3 is TGTGCCAGCAGTTTAAACAGATATAGCAATCAGCCCCAGCATTTT.